A selection of T cell receptor beta chains follows, all from one sample in a study of blood T cell repertoires in COVID-19. Method: immunoSEQ multiplex PCR; TCRdb's copy keeps in-frame clones and lacks some. The sample comprises roughly 97,000 clones, approximately 76% of which are singletons, and 6% to 8.5% rests with the top ten. Input material: peripheral blood. These receptors were obtained from a man aged 65 to 85 with acute or convalescent COVID-19. The CDR3 runs from the conserved cysteine through the conserved F or W. D genes are given only for firm matches. For some rows the clone size is stated as once, few or many, or as a class when expanded; others skip it.

d_call j_call clone_size v_call cdr3_nt cdr3_aa
TRBD2 TRBJ2-2 - TRBV6-6 TGTGCCAGCAGTTACTCCGGGACTAGGGACACCGGGGAGCTGTTTTTT CASSYSGTRDTGELFF
- TRBJ1-1 - TRBV5-1 TGCGCCAGCAGCTCGACGACAGGGAACACTGAAGCTTTCTTT CASSSTTGNTEAFF
- TRBJ1-2 - TRBV9 TGTGCCAGCAGCGTAGATATTGAGGGATCGGCCTATGGCTACACCTTC CASSVDIEGSAYGYTF
- TRBJ1-5 - TRBV7-5 TGTGTCAGAAGGATAACAGGGGGCAATCAGCCCCAGCATTTT CVRRITGGNQPQHF
- TRBJ1-5 - TRBV11-2 TGTGCCAGCAGCTTAGGGACAGTTAGCAATCAGCCCCAGCATTTT CASSLGTVSNQPQHF
TRBD1 TRBJ2-5 - TRBV10-3 TGTGCCATCAGTGCGGGACAGGGGATAGAAGAGACCCAGTACTTC CAISAGQGIEETQYF
- TRBJ1-1 once TRBV10-3 TGTGCCATCAAGTCGTCGGGGGGCGCAAACACTGAAGCTTTCTTT CAIKSSGGANTEAFF
TRBD1 TRBJ1-1 - TRBV7-2 TGTGCCAGCAGCTTAAGGGGACAGGGTGAATTTTGGACTGAAGCTTTCTTT CASSLRGQGEFWTEAFF
TRBD2 TRBJ2-5 - TRBV7-9 TGTGCCAGCAGCTTTAGCGGGGGCCGGCAGACCCAGTACTTC CASSFSGGRQTQYF
- TRBJ1-4 - TRBV5-1 TGCGCCAGCAGCTTGGCCGCGACAGCTAATGAAAAACTGTTTTTT CASSLAATANEKLFF
TRBD1 TRBJ1-1 - TRBV7-9 TGTGCCGGGGACAGGGCGAACACTGAAGCTTTCTTT CAGDRANTEAFF
TRBD1 TRBJ1-1 many TRBV19 TGTGCCAGTAGCCGACAGGGCGGCGGTGAAGCTTTCTTT CASSRQGGGEAFF
- TRBJ2-1 - TRBV3-1/TRBV3-2 TGTGCCAGCAGCCAAGATTCGGGCAGGGGGTTCTTC CASSQDSGRGFF
- TRBJ1-3 - TRBV28 TGTGCCAGCAGTTTATACAGCCGACCCGCCCACACCATATATTTT CASSLYSRPAHTIYF
TRBD2 TRBJ2-1 - TRBV27 TGTGCCAGCAGACTAGCGGGATTCTACAATGAGCAGTTCTTC CASRLAGFYNEQFF
- TRBJ1-1 once TRBV5-1 TGCGCCAGCAGCTTGGACTTTAGGAACACTGAAGCTTTCTTT CASSLDFRNTEAFF
- TRBJ1-2 - TRBV4-1 TGCGCCAGCAGCCAAGTAGACTCAGCTAACTATGGCTACACCTTC CASSQVDSANYGYTF
TRBD1 TRBJ1-1 - TRBV7-3 TGTGCCAGCAGCCCGGACAGGGGTGAAGCTTTCTTT CASSPDRGEAFF
TRBD1 TRBJ2-5 once TRBV11-1 TGTGCCAGCACGGACAGGGCTCAAGAGACCCAGTACTTC CASTDRAQETQYF
TRBD1 TRBJ1-4 - TRBV5-6 TGTGCCAGCAGCTTGAGGGGGCCGATGGGTGAAAAACTGTTTTTT CASSLRGPMGEKLFF
TRBD1 TRBJ1-1 - TRBV5-1 TGCGCCAGCAGCTTCGGACAGGGGACGCTTGGGAACACTGAAGCTTTCTTT CASSFGQGTLGNTEAFF
- TRBJ2-1 - TRBV5-1 TGCGCCAGCAGCTTAGCGGTGAGCTCCTACAATGAGCAGTTCTTC CASSLAVSSYNEQFF
- TRBJ2-2 - TRBV5-1 TGCGCCAGCAGCTCACTGTGGCCACAGGGTCTGAACACCGGGGAGCTGTTTTTT CASSSLWPQGLNTGELFF
- TRBJ1-4 - TRBV7-6 TGTGCCAGCAGTGGACCGGGGGAAAAACTGTTTTTT CASSGPGEKLFF
- TRBJ1-2 - TRBV28 TGTGCCAGCAGTCTGGACGGGATCGACTATGGCTACACCTTC CASSLDGIDYGYTF
- TRBJ1-5 - TRBV19 TGTGCCAGTAGTATAGTAGTATCTACGAGTCAGCCCCAGCATTTT CASSIVVSTSQPQHF
TRBD1 TRBJ1-6 many TRBV28 TGTGCCAGCAGCCCGAGGGACAGGGGGAATTCACCCCTCCACTTT CASSPRDRGNSPLHF
- TRBJ2-2 - TRBV9 TGTGCCAGCAGCGTAGGTGTTCCGGACAGTTGGAACACCGGGGAGCTGTTTTTT CASSVGVPDSWNTGELFF
TRBD1 TRBJ2-7 few TRBV5-1 TGCGCCAGCAGCTTGTTCACAGGGGGCTACGAGCAGTACTTC CASSLFTGGYEQYF
- TRBJ2-5 - TRBV28 TGTGCCAGCAGCCCCGGGACACCCCAAGAGACCCAGTACTTC CASSPGTPQETQYF
- TRBJ2-7 - TRBV20-1 TGCAGTGCTAGTCCCTTGACAGGATCAACCTACGAGCAGTACTTC CSASPLTGSTYEQYF
TRBD2 TRBJ2-5 - TRBV7-9 TGTGCCAGCAGCCCCGGGACTAGCGCGGGAGAGACCCAGTACTTC CASSPGTSAGETQYF
TRBD2 TRBJ2-1 - TRBV10-3 TGTGCCATCAGTCCGACTAGCGGGGGGGCCGGTGAGCAGTTCTTC CAISPTSGGAGEQFF
- TRBJ2-7 few TRBV29-1 TGCAGCGTTGAAGAGGTCCGGCTGGGAGGCTACGAGCAGTACTTC CSVEEVRLGGYEQYF
- TRBJ2-7 few TRBV7-9 TGTGCCAGCAGCTTATCAGCGGGTCTGTTATACGAGCAGTACTTC CASSLSAGLLYEQYF
TRBD2 TRBJ2-2 - TRBV14 TGTGCCAGCAGCCAAAGGGGAGGGTCCAACACCGGGGAGCTGTTTTTT CASSQRGGSNTGELFF
- TRBJ1-2 - TRBV11-2 TGTGCCAGCAGCTTACCAGGGTACTATGGCTACACCTTC CASSLPGYYGYTF
- TRBJ1-2 - TRBV29-1 TGCAGCGTTGAATATGTCAGGGGCGCCTATGGCTACACCTTC CSVEYVRGAYGYTF
- TRBJ1-1 - TRBV4-1 TGCGCCAGCAGCCAAGATCAGGCGGGCAGGAACACCATGAAAGCTTTCTTT CASSQDQAGRNTMKAFF
- TRBJ1-1 - TRBV5-1 TGCGCCAGCACCGGGGGGCAGGGGTTAGGCACTGAAGCTTTCTTT CASTGGQGLGTEAFF
TRBD2 TRBJ2-7 - TRBV6-5 TGTGCCAGCAGCTGGACTAGCGGGAGGGCCGTCGAGCAGTACTTC CASSWTSGRAVEQYF
- TRBJ1-1 once TRBV28 TGTGCCAGCAGTTTCCAGAGAACAGGGTGGGTTCCCATGAACACTGAAGCTTTCTTT CASSFQRTGWVPMNTEAFF
TRBD1 TRBJ1-2 few TRBV7-9 TGTGCCAGCAGCTTAGGAGGGGGCGGTGGCTACACCTTC CASSLGGGGGYTF
- TRBJ1-1 - TRBV19 TGTGCCAGTAGTACGCAGGGTGATGGCACTGAAGCTTTCTTT CASSTQGDGTEAFF
TRBD1 TRBJ1-5 - TRBV19 TGTGCCAGTACTCTTCAGACAGGGGGCATAGGTCAGCCCCAGCATTTT CASTLQTGGIGQPQHF
TRBD1 TRBJ1-1 - TRBV27 TGTGCCAGCAGTAGCCTGGGACAGGGGGCCTACACTGAAGCTTTCTTT CASSSLGQGAYTEAFF
- TRBJ1-1 - TRBV4-1 TGCGCCAGCAGCCACCAGGGAAGGGCCACTGAAGCTTTCTTT CASSHQGRATEAFF
- TRBJ2-2 - TRBV10-1 TGCGCCAGCAGTTCTCAGGGAATCGGGGAGCTGTTTTTT CASSSQGIGELFF
- TRBJ1-6 - TRBV6-5 TGTGCCCTGGGGGGGACTTGGATGCCCCTCCACTTT CALGGTWMPLHF
- TRBJ1-2 - TRBV5-1 TGCGCCAGCAGCTCCGGGATGCACCGCGATGGCTACACCTTC CASSSGMHRDGYTF
TRBD1 TRBJ1-5 - TRBV19 TGTGCCACCGCCTTGGAGACAGGGGGTTATAATCAGCCCCAGCATTTT CATALETGGYNQPQHF
TRBD1 TRBJ2-1 - TRBV6-5 TGTGCCACCGAGTCACAGGGGATCGGGCAGTTCTTC CATESQGIGQFF
TRBD1 TRBJ2-2 - TRBV2 TGTGCCAGCAGTCCCCAGGGGGCGAACACCGGGGAGCTGTTTTTT CASSPQGANTGELFF
- TRBJ1-2 - TRBV20-1 TGCAGTGCCTGGGCAGGGGAGGGCTACACCTTC CSAWAGEGYTF